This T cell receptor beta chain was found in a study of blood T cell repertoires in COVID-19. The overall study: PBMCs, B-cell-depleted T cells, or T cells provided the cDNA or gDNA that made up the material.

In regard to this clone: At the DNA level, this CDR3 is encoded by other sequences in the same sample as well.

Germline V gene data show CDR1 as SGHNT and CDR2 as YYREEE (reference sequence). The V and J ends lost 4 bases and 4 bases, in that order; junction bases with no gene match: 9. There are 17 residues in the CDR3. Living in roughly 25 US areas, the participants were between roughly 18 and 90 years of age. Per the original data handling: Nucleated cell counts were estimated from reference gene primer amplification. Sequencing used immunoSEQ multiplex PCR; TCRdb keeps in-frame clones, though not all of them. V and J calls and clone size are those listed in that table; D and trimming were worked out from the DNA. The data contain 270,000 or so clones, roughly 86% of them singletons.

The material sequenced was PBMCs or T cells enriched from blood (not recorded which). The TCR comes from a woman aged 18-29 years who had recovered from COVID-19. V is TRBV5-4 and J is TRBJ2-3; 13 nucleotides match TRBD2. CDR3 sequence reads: CASSPGTSGIEADTQYF. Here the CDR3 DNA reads TGTGCCAGCAGCCCCGGGACTAGCGGGATAGAGGCAGATACGCAGTATTTT.